These 2 T cell receptor beta chains share one sample of origin, sequenced in a study of human CD8 memory T cell subsets. UMI-labeled 5' RACE was the method by which TCR beta libraries were made. TCRdb reprocessed the 5' RACE reads and stores each CDR3 protein as one record, lacking DNA. The table lists thousands of distinct CDR3 sequences, with approximately 20% in the top ten. Material: CD8+ T cells from PBMCs. The origin of the receptors is a human donor in good health.

The chain carries TRBV5-1 and TRBJ2-1; the TCRdb call, TRBD2, lacks DNA for checking. The germline gives CDR1 SGHRS, CDR2 YFSETQ. The CDR3 spans 16 residues. Here the CDR3 reads CASSAGVGTRLYEQFF.

The rearrangement links TRBV27 to TRBJ2-3; TCRdb's assignment of TRBD1 cannot be checked, as there is no DNA. This CDR3 comprises 14 residues. In germline, CDR1 is MNHEY, CDR2 SMNVEV (reference sequence). The CDR3 spells CASSNGISTDTQYF.